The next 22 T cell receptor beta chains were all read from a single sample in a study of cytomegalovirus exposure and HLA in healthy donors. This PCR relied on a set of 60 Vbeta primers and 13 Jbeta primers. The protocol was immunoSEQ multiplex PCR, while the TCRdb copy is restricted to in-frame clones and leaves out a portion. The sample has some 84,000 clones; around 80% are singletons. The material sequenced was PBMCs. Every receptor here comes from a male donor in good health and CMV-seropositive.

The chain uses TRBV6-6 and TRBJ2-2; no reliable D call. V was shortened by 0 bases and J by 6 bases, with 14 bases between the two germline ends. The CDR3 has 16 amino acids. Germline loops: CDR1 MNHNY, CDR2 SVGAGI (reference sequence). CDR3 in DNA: TGTGCCAGCAGTTACTCGTCGGCGGAGCGTCCCGGGGAGCTGTTTTTT. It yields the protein CASSYSSAERPGELFF.

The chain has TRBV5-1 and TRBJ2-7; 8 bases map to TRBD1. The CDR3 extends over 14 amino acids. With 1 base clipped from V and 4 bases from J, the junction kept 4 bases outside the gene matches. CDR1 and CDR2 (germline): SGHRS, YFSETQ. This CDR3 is CASSLWTGSYEQYF. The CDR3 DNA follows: TGCGCCAGCAGCTTGTGGACAGGGAGTTACGAGCAGTACTTC.

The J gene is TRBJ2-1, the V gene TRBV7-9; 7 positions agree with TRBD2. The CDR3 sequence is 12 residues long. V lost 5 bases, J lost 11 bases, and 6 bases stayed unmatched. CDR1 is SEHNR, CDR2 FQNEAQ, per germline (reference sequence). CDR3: CASSRTSEKQFF. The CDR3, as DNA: TGTGCCAGCAGCCGGACTAGTGAGAAGCAGTTCTTC.

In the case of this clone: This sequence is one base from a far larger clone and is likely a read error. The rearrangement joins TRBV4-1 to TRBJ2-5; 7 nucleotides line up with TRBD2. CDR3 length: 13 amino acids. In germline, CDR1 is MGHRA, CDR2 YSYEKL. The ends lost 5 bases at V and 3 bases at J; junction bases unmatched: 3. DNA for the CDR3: TGCGCCAGCAGCGCAGCGGGAAAAGAGACCCAGTACTTC. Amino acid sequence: CASSAAGKETQYF.

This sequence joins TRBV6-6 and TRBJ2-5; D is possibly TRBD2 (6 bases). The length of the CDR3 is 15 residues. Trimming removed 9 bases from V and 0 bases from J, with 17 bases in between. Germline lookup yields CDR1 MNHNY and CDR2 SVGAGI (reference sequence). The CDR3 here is CASGTGGTYQETQYF. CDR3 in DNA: TGTGCCAGTGGAACGGGCGGGACTTACCAAGAGACCCAGTACTTC.

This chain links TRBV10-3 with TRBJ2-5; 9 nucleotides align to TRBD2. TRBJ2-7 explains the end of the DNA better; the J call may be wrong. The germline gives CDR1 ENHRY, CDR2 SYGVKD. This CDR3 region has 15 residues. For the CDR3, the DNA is TGTGCCATCAGTGAGGGAAGCGGGAGGACGTACGAGCAGTACTTC. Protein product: CAISEGSGRTYEQYF.

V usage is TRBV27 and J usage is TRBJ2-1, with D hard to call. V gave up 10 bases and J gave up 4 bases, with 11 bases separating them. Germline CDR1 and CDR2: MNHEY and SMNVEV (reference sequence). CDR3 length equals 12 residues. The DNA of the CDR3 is TGTGCCACCCTGACACCTTACAATGAGCAGTTCTTC. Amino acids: CATLTPYNEQFF.

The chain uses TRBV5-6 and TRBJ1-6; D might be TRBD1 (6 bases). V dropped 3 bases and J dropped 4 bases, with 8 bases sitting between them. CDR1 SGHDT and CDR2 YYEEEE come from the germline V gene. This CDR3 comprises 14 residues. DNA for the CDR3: TGTGCCAGCAGCTCGGACAGATATAATTCACCCCTCCACTTT. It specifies CASSSDRYNSPLHF.

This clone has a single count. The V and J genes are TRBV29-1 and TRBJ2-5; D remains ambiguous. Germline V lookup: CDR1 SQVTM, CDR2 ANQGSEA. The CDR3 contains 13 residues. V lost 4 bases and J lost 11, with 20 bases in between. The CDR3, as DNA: TGCAGCGTTGCCGGCCAGCCGACACCTGAGCAGTACTTC. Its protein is CSVAGQPTPEQYF. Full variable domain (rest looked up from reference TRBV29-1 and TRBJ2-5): SAVISQKPSRDICQRGTSLTIQCQVDSQVTMMFWYRQQPGQSLTLIATANQGSEATYESGFVIDKFPISRPNLTFSTLTVSNMSPEDSSIYLCSVAGQPTPEQYFGPGTRLLVL.

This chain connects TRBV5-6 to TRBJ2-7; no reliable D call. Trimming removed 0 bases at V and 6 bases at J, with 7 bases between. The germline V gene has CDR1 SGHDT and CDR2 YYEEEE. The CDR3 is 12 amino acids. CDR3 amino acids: CASSLDYGEQYF. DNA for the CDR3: TGTGCCAGCAGCTTGGATTACGGCGAGCAGTACTTC.

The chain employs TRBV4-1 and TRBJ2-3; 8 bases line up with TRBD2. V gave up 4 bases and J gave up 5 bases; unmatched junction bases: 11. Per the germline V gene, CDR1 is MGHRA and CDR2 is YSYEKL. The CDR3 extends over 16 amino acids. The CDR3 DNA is TGCGCCAGCAGCCCCGAGCGGGAGATGAGGGGAGATACGCAGTATTTT. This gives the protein CASSPEREMRGDTQYF.

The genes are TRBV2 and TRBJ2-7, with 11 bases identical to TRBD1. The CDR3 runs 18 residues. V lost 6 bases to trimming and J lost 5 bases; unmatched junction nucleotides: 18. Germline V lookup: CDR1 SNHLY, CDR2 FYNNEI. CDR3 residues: CASSVSRYRDRGSNEQYF. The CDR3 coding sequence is TGTGCCAGCAGCGTTAGCCGATATCGGGACAGGGGGTCCAACGAGCAGTACTTC.

CDR3 DNA sequence: TGTGCCAGCAGCTGGACAGGGGGCAACGAGCAGTACTTC. Amino acid sequence: CASSWTGGNEQYF. The genes are TRBV5-6 and TRBJ2-7; 11 nucleotides line up with TRBD1. The V and J ends lost 3 bases and 5 bases, in that order; junction bases with no gene match: 1. The CDR3 totals 13 residues. The germline gives CDR1 SGHDT, CDR2 YYEEEE.

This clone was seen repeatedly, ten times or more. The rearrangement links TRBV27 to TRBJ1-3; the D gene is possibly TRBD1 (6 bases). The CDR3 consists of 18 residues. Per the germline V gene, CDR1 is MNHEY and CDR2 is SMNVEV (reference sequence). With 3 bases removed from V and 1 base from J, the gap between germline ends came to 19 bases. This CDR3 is CASSFLPPTRGSGNTIYF. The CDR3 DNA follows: TGTGCCAGCAGTTTCCTACCCCCCACCAGGGGATCTGGAAACACCATATATTTT.

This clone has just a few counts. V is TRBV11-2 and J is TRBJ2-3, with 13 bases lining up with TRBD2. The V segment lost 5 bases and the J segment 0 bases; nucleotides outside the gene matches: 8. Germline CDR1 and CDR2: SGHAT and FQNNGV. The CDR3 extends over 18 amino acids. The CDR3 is CASSLMTGLAGSTDTQYF. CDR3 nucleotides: TGTGCCAGCAGCCTAATGACGGGACTAGCGGGAAGCACAGATACGCAGTATTTT. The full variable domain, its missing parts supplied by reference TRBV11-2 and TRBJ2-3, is EAGVAQSPRYKIIEKRQSVAFWCNPISGHATLYWYQQILGQGPKLLIQFQNNGVVDDSQLPKDRFSAERLKGVDSTLKIQPAKLEDSAVYLCASSLMTGLAGSTDTQYFGPGTRLTVL.

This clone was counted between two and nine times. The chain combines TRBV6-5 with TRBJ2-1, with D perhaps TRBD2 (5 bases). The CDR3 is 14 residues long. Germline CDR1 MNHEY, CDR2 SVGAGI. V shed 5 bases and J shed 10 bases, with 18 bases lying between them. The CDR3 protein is CASSRLTSIEEQFF. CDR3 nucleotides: TGTGCCAGCAGTCGGTTAACTAGTATCGAGGAGCAGTTCTTC.

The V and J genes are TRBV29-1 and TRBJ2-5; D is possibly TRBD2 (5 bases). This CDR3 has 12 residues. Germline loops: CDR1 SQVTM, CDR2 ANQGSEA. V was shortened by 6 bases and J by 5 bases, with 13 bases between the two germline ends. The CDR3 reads CSVRRERETQYF. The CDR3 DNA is TGCAGCGTAAGACGGGAAAGGGAGACCCAGTACTTC.

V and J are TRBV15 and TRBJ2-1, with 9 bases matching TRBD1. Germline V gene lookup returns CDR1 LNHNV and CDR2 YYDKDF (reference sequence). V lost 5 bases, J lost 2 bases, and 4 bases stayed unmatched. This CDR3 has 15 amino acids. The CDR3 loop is CATSQQGAAYNEQFF. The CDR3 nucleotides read TGTGCCACCAGCCAACAGGGGGCGGCCTACAATGAGCAGTTCTTC. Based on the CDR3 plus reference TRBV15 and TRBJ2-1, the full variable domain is DAMVIQNPRYQVTQFGKPVTLSCSQTLNHNVMYWYQQKSSQAPKLLFHYYDKDFNNEADTPDNFQSRRPNTSFCFLDIRSPGLGDTAMYLCATSQQGAAYNEQFFGPGTRLTVL.

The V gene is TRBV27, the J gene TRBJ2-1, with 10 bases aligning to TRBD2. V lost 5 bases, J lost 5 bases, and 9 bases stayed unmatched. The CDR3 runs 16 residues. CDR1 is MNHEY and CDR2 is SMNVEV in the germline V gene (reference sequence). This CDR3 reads CASSRYLAGAHNEQFF. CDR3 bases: TGTGCCAGCAGTCGATACCTAGCGGGAGCCCACAATGAGCAGTTCTTC.

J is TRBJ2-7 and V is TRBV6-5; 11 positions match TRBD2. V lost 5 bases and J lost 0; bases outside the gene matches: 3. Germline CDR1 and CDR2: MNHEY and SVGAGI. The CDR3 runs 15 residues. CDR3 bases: TGTGCCAGCAGTCAGCTAGCGGGAGGCTCCTACGAGCAGTACTTC. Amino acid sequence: CASSQLAGGSYEQYF.

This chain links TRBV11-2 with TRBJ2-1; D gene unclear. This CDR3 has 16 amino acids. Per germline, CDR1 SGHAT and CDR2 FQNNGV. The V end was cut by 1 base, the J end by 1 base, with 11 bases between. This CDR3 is CASSLVRGESYNEQFF. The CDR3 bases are TGTGCCAGCAGCTTAGTTCGCGGTGAATCCTACAATGAGCAGTTCTTC.

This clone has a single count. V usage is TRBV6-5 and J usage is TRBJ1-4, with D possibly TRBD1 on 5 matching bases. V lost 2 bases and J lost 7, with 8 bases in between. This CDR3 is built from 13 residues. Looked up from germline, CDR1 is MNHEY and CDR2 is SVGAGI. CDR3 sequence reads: CASSYGAAEKLFF. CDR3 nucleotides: TGTGCCAGCAGTTACGGGGCAGCTGAAAAACTGTTTTTT.